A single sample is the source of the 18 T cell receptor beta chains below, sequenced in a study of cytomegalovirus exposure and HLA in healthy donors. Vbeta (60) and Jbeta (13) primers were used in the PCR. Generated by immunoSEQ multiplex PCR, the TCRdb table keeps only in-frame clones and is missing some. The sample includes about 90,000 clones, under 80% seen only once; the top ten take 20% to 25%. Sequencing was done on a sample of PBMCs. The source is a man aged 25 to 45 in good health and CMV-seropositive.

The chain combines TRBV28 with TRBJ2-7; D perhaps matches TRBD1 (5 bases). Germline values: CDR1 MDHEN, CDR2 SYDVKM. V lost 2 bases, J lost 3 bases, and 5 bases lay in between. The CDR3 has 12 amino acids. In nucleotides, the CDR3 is TGTGCCAGCAGTTTACAGGGCTACGAGCAGTACTTC. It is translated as CASSLQGYEQYF.

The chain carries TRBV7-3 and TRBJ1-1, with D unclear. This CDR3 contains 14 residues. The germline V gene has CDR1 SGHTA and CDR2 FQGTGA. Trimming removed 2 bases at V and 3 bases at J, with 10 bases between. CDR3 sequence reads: CASSLGQAHTEAFF. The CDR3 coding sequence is TGTGCCAGCAGCTTAGGGCAGGCCCACACTGAAGCTTTCTTT. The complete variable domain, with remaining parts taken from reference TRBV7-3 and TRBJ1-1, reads GAGVSQTPSNKVTEKGKYVELRCDPISGHTALYWYRQSLGQGPEFLIYFQGTGAADDSGLPNDRFFAVRPEGSVSTLKIQRTERGDSAVYLCASSLGQAHTEAFFGQGTRLTVV.

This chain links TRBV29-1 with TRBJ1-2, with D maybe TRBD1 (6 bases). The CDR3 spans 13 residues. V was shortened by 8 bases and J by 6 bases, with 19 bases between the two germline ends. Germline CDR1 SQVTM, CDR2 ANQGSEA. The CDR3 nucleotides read TGCAGCCAACCCGCTCAGGGGAACGATGGCTACACCTTC. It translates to CSQPAQGNDGYTF.

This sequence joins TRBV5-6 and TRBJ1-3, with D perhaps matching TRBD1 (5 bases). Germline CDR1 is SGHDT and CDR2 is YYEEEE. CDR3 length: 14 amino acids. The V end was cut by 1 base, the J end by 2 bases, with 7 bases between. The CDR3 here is CASSLQGAGNTIYF. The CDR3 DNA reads TGTGCCAGCAGCTTGCAAGGGGCTGGAAACACCATATATTTT.

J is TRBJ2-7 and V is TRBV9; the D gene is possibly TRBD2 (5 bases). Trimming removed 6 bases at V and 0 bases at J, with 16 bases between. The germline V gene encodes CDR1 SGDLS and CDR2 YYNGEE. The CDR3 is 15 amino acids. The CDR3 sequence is CASTKEAEASYEQYF. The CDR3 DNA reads TGTGCCAGCACCAAAGAAGCGGAGGCCTCCTACGAGCAGTACTTC.

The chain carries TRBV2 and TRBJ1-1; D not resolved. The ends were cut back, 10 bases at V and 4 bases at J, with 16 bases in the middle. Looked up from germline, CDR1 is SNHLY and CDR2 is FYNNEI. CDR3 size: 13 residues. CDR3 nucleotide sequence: TGTGCCAACCCCCAAGTTCGGGGCACTGAAGCTTTCTTT. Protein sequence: CANPQVRGTEAFF.

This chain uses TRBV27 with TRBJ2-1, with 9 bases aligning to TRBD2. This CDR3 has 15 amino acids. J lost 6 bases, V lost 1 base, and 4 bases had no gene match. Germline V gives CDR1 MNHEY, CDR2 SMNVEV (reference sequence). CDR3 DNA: TGTGCCAGCAGTTTATTGGCTAGCGGGGCCAATGAGCAGTTCTTC. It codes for CASSLLASGANEQFF.

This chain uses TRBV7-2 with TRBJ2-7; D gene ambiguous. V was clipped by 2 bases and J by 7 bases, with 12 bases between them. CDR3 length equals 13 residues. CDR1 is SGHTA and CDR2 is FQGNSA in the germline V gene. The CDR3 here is CASSLSQRREQYF. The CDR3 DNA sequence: TGTGCCAGCAGCTTATCGCAGCGTAGGGAGCAGTACTTC.

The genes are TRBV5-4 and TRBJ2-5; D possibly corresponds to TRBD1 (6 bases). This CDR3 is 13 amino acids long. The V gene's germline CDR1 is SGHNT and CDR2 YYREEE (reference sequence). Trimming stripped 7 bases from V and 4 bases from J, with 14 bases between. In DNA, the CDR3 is TGTGCCAGCGGTTACAGGGCGGGAGAGACCCAGTACTTC. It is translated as CASGYRAGETQYF.

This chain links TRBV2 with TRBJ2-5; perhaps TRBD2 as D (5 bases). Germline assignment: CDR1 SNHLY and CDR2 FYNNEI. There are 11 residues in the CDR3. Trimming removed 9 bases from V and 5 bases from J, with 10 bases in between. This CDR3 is CARSRGETQYF. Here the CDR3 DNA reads TGTGCCAGGAGTCGAGGGGAGACCCAGTACTTC.

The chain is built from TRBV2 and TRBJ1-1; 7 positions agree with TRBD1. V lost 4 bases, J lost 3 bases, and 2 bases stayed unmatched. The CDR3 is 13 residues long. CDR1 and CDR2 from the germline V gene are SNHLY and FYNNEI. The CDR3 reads CASSGQGYTEAFF. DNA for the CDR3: TGTGCCAGCAGTGGACAGGGCTACACTGAAGCTTTCTTT.

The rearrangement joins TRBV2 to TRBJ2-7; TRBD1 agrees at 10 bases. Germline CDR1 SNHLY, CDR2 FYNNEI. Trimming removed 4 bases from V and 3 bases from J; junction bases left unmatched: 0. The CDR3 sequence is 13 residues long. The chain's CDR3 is CASSGTGGYEQYF. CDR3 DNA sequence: TGTGCCAGCAGTGGGACAGGGGGCTACGAGCAGTACTTC.

The CDR3 loop reads CASSRTSGTIYEQYF. The CDR3 DNA follows: TGTGCCAGCAGCCGGACTAGCGGGACAATCTACGAGCAGTACTTC. J is TRBJ2-7 and V is TRBV7-2, with TRBD2 matching 12 bases. Germline loops: CDR1 SGHTA, CDR2 FQGNSA. The CDR3 extends over 15 amino acids. V shed 5 bases and J 3 bases; nucleotides not matched to a gene: 5.

In DNA form, the CDR3 reads TGTGCCAGCAGCCACTCCACGGGACAGACTTTAAGCTCCTATAATTCACCCCTCCACTTT. This gives the protein CASSHSTGQTLSSYNSPLHF. The V gene is TRBV4-2, the J gene TRBJ1-6; 7 bases are a match to TRBD1. J gave up 0 bases and V 3 bases, and 14 bases lay outside the gene matches. Per germline, CDR1 LGHNA and CDR2 YNFKEQ. CDR3 length equals 20 residues.

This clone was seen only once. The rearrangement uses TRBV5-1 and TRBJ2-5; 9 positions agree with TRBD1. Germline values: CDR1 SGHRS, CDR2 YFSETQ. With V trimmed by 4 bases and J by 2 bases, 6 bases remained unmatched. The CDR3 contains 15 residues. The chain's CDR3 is CASSVAGTGQETQYF. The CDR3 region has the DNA TGCGCCAGCAGCGTGGCGGGGACAGGGCAAGAGACCCAGTACTTC.

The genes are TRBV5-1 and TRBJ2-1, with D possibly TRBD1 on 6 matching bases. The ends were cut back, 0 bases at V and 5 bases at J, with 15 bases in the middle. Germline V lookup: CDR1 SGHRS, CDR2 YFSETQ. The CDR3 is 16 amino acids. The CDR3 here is CASSLGAGGKHNEQFF. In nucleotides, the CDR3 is TGCGCCAGCAGCTTGGGGGCTGGGGGCAAGCACAATGAGCAGTTCTTC.

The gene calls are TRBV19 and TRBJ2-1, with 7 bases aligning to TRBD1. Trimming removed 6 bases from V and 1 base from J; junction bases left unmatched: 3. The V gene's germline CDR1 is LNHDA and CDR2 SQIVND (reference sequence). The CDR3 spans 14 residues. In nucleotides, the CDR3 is TGTGCCAGTAGCGACAGGGTGTCCTACAATGAGCAGTTCTTC. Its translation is CASSDRVSYNEQFF.

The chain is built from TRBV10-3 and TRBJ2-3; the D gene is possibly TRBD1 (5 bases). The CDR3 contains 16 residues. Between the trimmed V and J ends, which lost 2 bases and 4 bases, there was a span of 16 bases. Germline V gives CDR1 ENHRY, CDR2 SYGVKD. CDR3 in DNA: TGTGCCATCAGTGAGCAGGGTAACAGCATGGCAGATACGCAGTATTTT. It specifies CAISEQGNSMADTQYF.